A selection of T cell receptor beta chains follows, all from one sample in a study of blood T cell repertoires in COVID-19. Generated by immunoSEQ multiplex PCR, the TCRdb table keeps only in-frame clones and is missing some. The data contain some 210,000 clones, roughly 79% of them singletons. The sample was PBMCs or T cells enriched from blood (not recorded which). Receptors originate from a woman between 50 and 59 years old with acute COVID-19. CDR3s include the opening cysteine and the closing phenylalanine or tryptophan. D genes are given only for firm matches. Rows give clone size only sometimes, using once, few, many, or a class for an expanded clone.

CDR3nt	CDR3aa	j_gene	v_gene	d_gene	abundance
TGCAGCGTAGGGGAGGGCAATCAGCCCCAGCATTTT	CSVGEGNQPQHF	TRBJ1-5	TRBV29-1	-	-
TGTGCCAGCAGCTTTAGCGGGAGCACAGATACGCAGTATTTT	CASSFSGSTDTQYF	TRBJ2-3	TRBV7-2	TRBD2	-
TGTGCCAGCAGTTTAAGGGGACTAGCGGCGTCACCTGTAGATACGCAGTATTTT	CASSLRGLAASPVDTQYF	TRBJ2-3	TRBV27	TRBD2	-
TGTGCCACCAGCAGAGGGGACATCCCTATCTATGGCTACACCTTC	CATSRGDIPIYGYTF	TRBJ1-2	TRBV15	-	-
TGTGCCAGCAGAGCGACCAGGGGGCAAATGAACACTGAAGCTTTCTTT	CASRATRGQMNTEAFF	TRBJ1-1	TRBV7-9	TRBD1	few
TGTGCCAGCAGTTACGGGACAGCCGTATACGGCTTGGAGCCCCAGCATTTT	CASSYGTAVYGLEPQHF	TRBJ1-5	TRBV28	TRBD1	-
TGTGCCAGCAGACCGACAGGGGATAATTCACCCCTCCACTTT	CASRPTGDNSPLHF	TRBJ1-6	TRBV3-1/TRBV3-2	TRBD1	-
TGTGCCAGCAGCTTAGCGCTCGGACTAGCGGGAGAAACCGGGGAGCTGTTTTTT	CASSLALGLAGETGELFF	TRBJ2-2	TRBV7-9	TRBD2	few
TGCGCCAGCAGTAGCCCTACGAGCACAGATACGCAGTATTTT	CASSSPTSTDTQYF	TRBJ2-3	TRBV5-1	-	-
TGTGCCAGCAGCTTCGGGGGTAGCAATCAGCCCCAGCATTTT	CASSFGGSNQPQHF	TRBJ1-5	TRBV5-4	-	-
TGCGCCAGCAGCTTAGCGGTTGCCTACGAGCAGTACTTC	CASSLAVAYEQYF	TRBJ2-7	TRBV5-1	-	once
TGTGCCACCAGTGATCTACTTGCCGATACGCAGTATTTT	CATSDLLADTQYF	TRBJ2-3	TRBV24-1	-	-
TGTGCCAGTAGTATCCGACAGAATACAGATACGCAGTATTTT	CASSIRQNTDTQYF	TRBJ2-3	TRBV19	-	-
TGTGCCAGCAGCCATACTAGCCGAAGCTCCTACAATGAGCAGTTCTTC	CASSHTSRSSYNEQFF	TRBJ2-1	TRBV7-2	-	-
TGTGCCAGCAGCCAATCCGGGACTAGCGGACAAGAGACCCAGTACTTC	CASSQSGTSGQETQYF	TRBJ2-5	TRBV7-7	TRBD2	-
TGCGCCAGCAGCTTGGTGTCGGAGTTGGCAGATACGCAGTATTTT	CASSLVSELADTQYF	TRBJ2-3	TRBV5-1	-	-
TGTGCCAGCAGTTTGCAGGGGCGGGAAAAACTGTTTTTT	CASSLQGREKLFF	TRBJ1-4	TRBV28	-	-
TGTGCCAGACGAAGGGGCCAGAATAGCGGGGGGATCTCCTACGAGCAGTACTTC	CARRRGQNSGGISYEQYF	TRBJ2-7	TRBV19	TRBD2	-
TGTGCCAGCAGCTTATGGCGTGCCAAGAGGGTATACTTC	CASSLWRAKRVYF	TRBJ2-5	TRBV7-9	-	-
TGTGCCAGCAGCGGAAGACAGGGAGTGAACACAGATACGCAGTATTTT	CASSGRQGVNTDTQYF	TRBJ2-3	TRBV9	TRBD1	few
TGTGCCAGCAGCTTAAGCGCCGGTCTAGGCTACACCTTC	CASSLSAGLGYTF	TRBJ1-2	TRBV7-9	-	-
TGTGCCAGTAGCTCAGGGACATACACTGAAGCTTTCTTT	CASSSGTYTEAFF	TRBJ1-1	TRBV19	-	-
TGTGCCAGCAGTTACCGAGCCAATCAGCCCCAGCATTTT	CASSYRANQPQHF	TRBJ1-5	TRBV6-2/TRBV6-3	-	-
TGCAGCGTTGGCCGTAAGGGGGCGTCTAGCACAGATACGCAGTATTTT	CSVGRKGASSTDTQYF	TRBJ2-3	TRBV29-1	TRBD1	once
TGTGCCAGCAGCTTAGGGGGGGACAGGGCTACTGAAGCTTTCTTT	CASSLGGDRATEAFF	TRBJ1-1	TRBV11-3	TRBD1	few
TGTGCCAGTAGAGAAGCTGGACAGGGGGCCTACGAGCAGTACTTC	CASREAGQGAYEQYF	TRBJ2-7	TRBV19	TRBD1	-
TGTGCCAGCAGCTTGCCCCCGGGGGGGGCGGAGACCCAGTACTTC	CASSLPPGGAETQYF	TRBJ2-5	TRBV5-4	TRBD2	-
TGCGCCAGCAGCTTGGGTAGCGGGAATAGGGAGACCCAGTACTTC	CASSLGSGNRETQYF	TRBJ2-5	TRBV5-1	TRBD2	-
TGTGCCAGCAGTTTACCCACAGGGGTGGCCGGGGAGCTGTTTTTT	CASSLPTGVAGELFF	TRBJ2-2	TRBV28	TRBD1	once
TGCGCCAGCAGCCAACGACAGGGCACAGATACGCAGTATTTT	CASSQRQGTDTQYF	TRBJ2-3	TRBV4-3	-	-
TGTGCCAGCAGCCACCCTCCCGGGGGAGGGTCAGAGACCCAGTACTTC	CASSHPPGGGSETQYF	TRBJ2-5	TRBV7-9	TRBD2	-
TGTGCCAGTAGTCCCCAGGGGGCTGGCTACGAGCAGTACTTC	CASSPQGAGYEQYF	TRBJ2-7	TRBV19	TRBD1	-